This record covers a single T cell receptor beta chain. Its antigen is unknown. The record originates from a study of OX40 agonist ivuxolimab in advanced cancers. The CDR3 is 14 residues long. V dropped 4 bases and J dropped 1 base, with 10 bases sitting between them. CDR1 and CDR2 (germline): SGHRS, YFSETQ. Study results and limitations: Researchers did not determine the expanded peripheral T cells' antigen specificity. The study observed clonal expansion of CD4+ and CD8+ blood T cells by week 6 at 0.1 to 3.0 mg/kg.

Only in-frame clones appear in the TCRdb table, and some are missing; sequencing was by immunoSEQ multiplex PCR. The repertoire holds some 90,000 clones, around 87% seen once, with about 4.7% in the top ten. This sequence joins TRBV5-1 and TRBJ2-3; no firm D call. The sequence came from an adult with an advanced solid tumor such as melanoma, head and neck, liver or kidney cancer. The sample here was CD4+ or CD8+ T cells sorted from blood, taken in a trial of the OX40 agonist ivuxolimab. In nucleotides, the CDR3 is TGCGCCAGCAGCCTGGGCAGACGCACAGATACGCAGTATTTT. Translation gives CASSLGRRTDTQYF.